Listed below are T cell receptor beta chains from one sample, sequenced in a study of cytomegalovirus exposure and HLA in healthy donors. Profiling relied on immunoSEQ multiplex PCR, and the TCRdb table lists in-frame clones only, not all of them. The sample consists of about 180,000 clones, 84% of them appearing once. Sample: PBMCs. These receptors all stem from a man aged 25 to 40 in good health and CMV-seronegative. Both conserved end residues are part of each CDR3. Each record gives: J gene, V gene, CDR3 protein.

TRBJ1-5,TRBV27,CASSSQTGSNQPQHF
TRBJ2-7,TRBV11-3,CASSLDLHEQYF
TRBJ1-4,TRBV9,CASSEGTGVATNEKLFF
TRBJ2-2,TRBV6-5,CASRRTGNTGELFF
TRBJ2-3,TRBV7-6,CASSDGLAGSTDTQYF
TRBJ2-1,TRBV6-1,CASSDMDRGDEQFF
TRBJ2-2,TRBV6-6,CASSYSISGNTGELFF
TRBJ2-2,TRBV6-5,CASSYSTRSTGELFF
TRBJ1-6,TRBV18,CASSPEGQGSPLHF
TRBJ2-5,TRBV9,CASSVGDYHEETQYF
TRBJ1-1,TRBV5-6,CASSDSRGQNTEAFF
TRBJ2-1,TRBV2,CASSELLAGGGDEQFF
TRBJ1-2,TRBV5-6,CASSLGQVYGYTF
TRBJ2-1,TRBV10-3,CAIRELLATNEQFF
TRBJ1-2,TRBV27,CASSLTGEGYGYTF
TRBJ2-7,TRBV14,CASSQVSGTYEQYF
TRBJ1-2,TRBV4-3,CASSQSWDTLGYGYTF
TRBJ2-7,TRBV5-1,CASSFSSAGSYEQYF
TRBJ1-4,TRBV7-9,CASMPQGATNEKLFF
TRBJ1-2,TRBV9,CASSVAGGANYGYTF
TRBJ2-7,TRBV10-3,CAISDRASYEQYF
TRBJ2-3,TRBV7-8,CASSLMGPGKNQF
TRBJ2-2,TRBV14,CASSQETGYQTGELFF
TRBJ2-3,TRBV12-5,CASSISSTDTQYF
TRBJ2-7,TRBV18,CASSPPSSYEQYF
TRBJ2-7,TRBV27,CASSWMREGPYEQYF
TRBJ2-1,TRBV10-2,CASGPGLAGPGSYNEQFF
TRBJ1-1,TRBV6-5,CASSYSSPGLTEAFF
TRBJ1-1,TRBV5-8,CASSPYRTEFEAFF
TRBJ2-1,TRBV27,CASSFRPPGHYEQFF
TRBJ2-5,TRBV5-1,CASSYSGVGETQYF
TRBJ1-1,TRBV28,CASSLGTGRFTEAFF
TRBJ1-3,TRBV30,CACFRGAGNTIYF
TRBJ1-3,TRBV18,CASSPRDNGPYSGNTIYF
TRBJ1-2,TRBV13,CASSLGDRGAEAYGYTF
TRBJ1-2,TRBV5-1,CASSLVRSDYGYTF
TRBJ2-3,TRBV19,CASRTGTSTDTQYF
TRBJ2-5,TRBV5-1,CASSVPGQVAKETQYF
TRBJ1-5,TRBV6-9,CAPYVAGQGNQPQHF
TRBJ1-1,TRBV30,CAWDRAANTEAFF
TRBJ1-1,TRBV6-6,CASKVGGLSTEAFF
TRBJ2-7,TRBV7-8,CASSLADRTYEQYF
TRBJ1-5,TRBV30,CAWSRVKTARNQPQHF
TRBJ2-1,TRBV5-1,CASSLWTSGGNEQFF
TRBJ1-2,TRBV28,CASNINPGQGADGYTF
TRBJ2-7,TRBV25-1,CASSEQTGSYEQYF
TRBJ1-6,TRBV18,CASSPGQTNSPLHF
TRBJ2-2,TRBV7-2,CASSPGAGGAGELFF
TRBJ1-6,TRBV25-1,CASSGGDRGLSESPLHF